The T cell receptor (beta chain) under discussion was sequenced for a study of human T cells and chemical hapten exposure. Study summary: Epicutaneous patch tests delivered 0.01% DPC to the upper back, with evaluation at 6 days. The study, taken as a whole, reports: The donors suffered from alopecia, so their immune response may not match that of healthy people.

TCRdb passed the RACE reads through MiXCR, listing each CDR3 protein once. The sample consists of 350,000 to 450,000 distinct CDR3 sequences, approximately 5% of them appearing once. In regard to this clonotype: Its antigen is still unknown.

Germline V gene sequence: CDR1 SGHTA, CDR2 FQGNSA. Trimming at V came to 4 bases and at J to 5 bases, leaving 8 bases not matched to a gene. The length of the CDR3 is 15 residues. Sample time point: pre-sensitization, week 0. Treatment reported: therapeutic diphenylcyclopropenone sensitization with weekly scalp DPC. Blood draws came first, before each patch test. J is TRBJ1-2 and V is TRBV7-2, with 9 bases identical to TRBD1. Source: whole blood, taken in connection with sensitization to the hapten diphenylcyclopropenone (DPC). The TCR originated in a woman between 45 and 65 years old with alopecia areata. Some clones in this sample may be carry-over from other donors' samples. This chain's CDR3 is CASSSAQGALYGYTF. CDR3 DNA: TGTGCCAGCAGCTCAGCACAGGGGGCGCTTTATGGCTACACCTTC.